This T cell receptor beta chain was obtained from a study of blood T cell repertoires in COVID-19. As for the study in general: Researchers got acute and convalescent COVID-19 samples from the United States, Italy and Spain. From T cells, B-cell-depleted T cells, or PBMCs came the material, which was cDNA or gDNA.

This clone was observed a few times. V gave up 3 bases and J gave up 4 bases, with 9 bases separating them. Germline V CDR1 and CDR2: LNHDA, SQIVND (reference sequence). The CDR3 runs 14 residues. Original processing methods: Reference gene primer amplification gave nucleated cell count estimates. Sequencing used immunoSEQ multiplex PCR; TCRdb keeps in-frame clones, though not all of them. V, J and clone size are those of that table, while D and trimming were read from the DNA. The sample consists of roughly 99,000 clones, 88% of them appearing once. The sequenced material came from peripheral blood. This TCR was sampled from a man between 45 and 60 years old with active or convalescent COVID-19. The chain links TRBV19 to TRBJ1-4; D is undetermined. The CDR3 nucleotides are TGTGCCAGTAGTATTGGCGGTAGTAATGAAAAACTGTTTTTT. As protein: CASSIGGSNEKLFF.